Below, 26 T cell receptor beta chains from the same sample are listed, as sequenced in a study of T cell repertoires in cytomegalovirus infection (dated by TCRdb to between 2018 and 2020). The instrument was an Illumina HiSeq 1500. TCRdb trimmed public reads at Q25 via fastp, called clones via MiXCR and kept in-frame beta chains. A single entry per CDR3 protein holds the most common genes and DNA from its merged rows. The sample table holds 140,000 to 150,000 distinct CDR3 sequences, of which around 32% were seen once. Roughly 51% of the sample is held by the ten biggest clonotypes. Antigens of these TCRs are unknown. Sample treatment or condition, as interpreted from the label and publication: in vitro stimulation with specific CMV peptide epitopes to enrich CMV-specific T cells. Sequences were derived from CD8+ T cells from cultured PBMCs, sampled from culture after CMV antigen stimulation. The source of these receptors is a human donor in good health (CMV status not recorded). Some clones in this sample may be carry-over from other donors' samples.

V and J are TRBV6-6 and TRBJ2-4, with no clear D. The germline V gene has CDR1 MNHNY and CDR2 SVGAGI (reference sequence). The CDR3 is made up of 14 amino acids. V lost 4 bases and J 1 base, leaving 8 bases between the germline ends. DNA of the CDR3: TGTGCCAGCAGTTCCGTCCAGGCCAAAAACATTCAGTACTTC. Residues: CASSSVQAKNIQYF.

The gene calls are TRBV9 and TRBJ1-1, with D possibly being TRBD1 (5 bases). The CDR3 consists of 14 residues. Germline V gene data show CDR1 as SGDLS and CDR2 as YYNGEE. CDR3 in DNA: TGTGCAGGTTATTCCCTGGGGGAGAACACTGAAGCTTTCTTT. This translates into CAGYSLGENTEAFF. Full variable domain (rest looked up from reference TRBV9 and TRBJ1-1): DSGVTQTPKHLITATGQRVTLRCSPRSGDLSVYWYQQSLDQGLQFLIQYYNGEERAKGNILERFSAQQFPDLHSELNLSSLELGDSALYFCAGYSLGENTEAFFGQGTRLTVV.

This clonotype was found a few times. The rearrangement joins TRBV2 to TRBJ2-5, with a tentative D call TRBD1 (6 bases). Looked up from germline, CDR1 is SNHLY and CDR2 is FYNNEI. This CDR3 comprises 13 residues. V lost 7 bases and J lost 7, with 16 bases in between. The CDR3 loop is CASTPGQPATQYF. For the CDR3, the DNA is TGTGCCAGCACCCCGGGACAACCCGCGACCCAGTACTTC.

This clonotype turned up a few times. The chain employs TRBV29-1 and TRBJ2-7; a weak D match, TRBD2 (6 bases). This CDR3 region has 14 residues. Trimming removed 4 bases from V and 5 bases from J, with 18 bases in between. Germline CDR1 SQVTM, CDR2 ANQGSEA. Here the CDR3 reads CSVAGTFGGNEQYF. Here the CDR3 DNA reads TGCAGCGTTGCCGGGACTTTTGGGGGAAACGAGCAGTACTTC.

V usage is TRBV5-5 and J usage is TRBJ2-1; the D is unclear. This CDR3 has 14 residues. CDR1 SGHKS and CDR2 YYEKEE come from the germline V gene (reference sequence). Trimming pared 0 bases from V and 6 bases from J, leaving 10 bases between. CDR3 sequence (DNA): TGTGCCAGCAGCTTGGGGGTCGGGTCCAATGAGCAGTTCTTC. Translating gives CASSLGVGSNEQFF.

The chain's CDR3 is CASSQDTGTQLGYTF. The CDR3 nucleotides are TGCGCCAGCAGCCAAGATACCGGCACTCAGCTTGGCTACACCTTC. V is TRBV4-1 and J is TRBJ1-2; no firm D call. The CDR3 length is 15 residues. The germline V gene has CDR1 MGHRA and CDR2 YSYEKL. Between the trimmed V and J ends, which lost 0 bases and 7 bases, there was a span of 15 bases.

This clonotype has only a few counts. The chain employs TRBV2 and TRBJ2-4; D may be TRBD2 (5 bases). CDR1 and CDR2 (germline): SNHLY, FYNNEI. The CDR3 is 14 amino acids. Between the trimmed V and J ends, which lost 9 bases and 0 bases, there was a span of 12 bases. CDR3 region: CASGGGVAKNIQYF. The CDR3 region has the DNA TGTGCCAGTGGAGGAGGCGTAGCCAAAAACATTCAGTACTTC.

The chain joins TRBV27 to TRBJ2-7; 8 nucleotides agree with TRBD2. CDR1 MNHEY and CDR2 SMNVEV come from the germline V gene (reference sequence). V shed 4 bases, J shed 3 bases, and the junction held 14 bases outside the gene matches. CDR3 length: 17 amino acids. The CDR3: CASSSRMAGGLDYEQYF. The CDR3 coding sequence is TGTGCCAGCAGTTCCCGGATGGCGGGGGGCTTGGACTACGAGCAGTACTTC.

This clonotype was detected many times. The CDR3 DNA follows: TGTGCCAGCAGCTTGGGGACAGGGACGAAAAAACTGTTTTTT. Residues: CASSLGTGTKKLFF. The rearrangement joins TRBV7-9 to TRBJ1-4; TRBD1 matches 9 bases. CDR3 length: 14 residues. Looked up from germline, CDR1 is SEHNR and CDR2 is FQNEAQ (reference sequence). V gave up 3 bases and J gave up 9 bases; unmatched junction bases: 5.

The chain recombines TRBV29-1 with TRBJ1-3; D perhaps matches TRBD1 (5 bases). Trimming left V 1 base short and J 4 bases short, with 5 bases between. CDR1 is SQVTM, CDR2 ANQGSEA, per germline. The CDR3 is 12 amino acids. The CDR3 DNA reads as TGCAGCGTTGAAGGGGACGGAAACACCATATATTTT. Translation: CSVEGDGNTIYF.

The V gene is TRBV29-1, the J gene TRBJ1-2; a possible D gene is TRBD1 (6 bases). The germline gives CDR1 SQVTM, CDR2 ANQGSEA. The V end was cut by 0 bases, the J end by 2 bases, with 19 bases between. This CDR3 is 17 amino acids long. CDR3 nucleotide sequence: TGCAGCGTTGAAGATGTGGGAGGGGGGGCCCGAAACTATGGCTACACCTTC. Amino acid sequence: CSVEDVGGGARNYGYTF. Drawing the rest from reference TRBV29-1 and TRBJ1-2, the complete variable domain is SAVISQKPSRDICQRGTSLTIQCQVDSQVTMMFWYRQQPGQSLTLIATANQGSEATYESGFVIDKFPISRPNLTFSTLTVSNMSPEDSSIYLCSVEDVGGGARNYGYTFGSGTRLTVV.

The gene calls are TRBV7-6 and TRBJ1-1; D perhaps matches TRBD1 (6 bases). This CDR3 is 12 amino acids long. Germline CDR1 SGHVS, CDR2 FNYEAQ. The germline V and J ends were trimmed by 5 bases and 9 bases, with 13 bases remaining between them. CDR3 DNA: TGTGCCAGCAGCGTAGGGGGGGCGCAAGCTTTCTTT. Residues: CASSVGGAQAFF.

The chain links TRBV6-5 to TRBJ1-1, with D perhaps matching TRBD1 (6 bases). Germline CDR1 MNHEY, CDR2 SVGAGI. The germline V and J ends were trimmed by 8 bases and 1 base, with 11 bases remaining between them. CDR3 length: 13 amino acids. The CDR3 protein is CASAAGENTEAFF. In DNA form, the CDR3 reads TGTGCCAGCGCCGCAGGGGAGAACACTGAAGCTTTCTTT.

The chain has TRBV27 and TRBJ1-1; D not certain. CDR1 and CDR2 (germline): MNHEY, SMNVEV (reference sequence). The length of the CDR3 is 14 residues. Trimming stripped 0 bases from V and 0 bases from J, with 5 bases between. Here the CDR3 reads CASSLSVMNTEAFF. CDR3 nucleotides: TGTGCCAGCAGTTTATCGGTGATGAACACTGAAGCTTTCTTT.

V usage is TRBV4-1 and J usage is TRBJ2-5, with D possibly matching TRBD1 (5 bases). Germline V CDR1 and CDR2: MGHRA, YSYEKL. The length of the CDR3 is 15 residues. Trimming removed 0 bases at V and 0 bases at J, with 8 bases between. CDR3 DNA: TGCGCCAGCAGCCAAGAGGGCAGGGACCAAGAGACCCAGTACTTC. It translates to CASSQEGRDQETQYF.

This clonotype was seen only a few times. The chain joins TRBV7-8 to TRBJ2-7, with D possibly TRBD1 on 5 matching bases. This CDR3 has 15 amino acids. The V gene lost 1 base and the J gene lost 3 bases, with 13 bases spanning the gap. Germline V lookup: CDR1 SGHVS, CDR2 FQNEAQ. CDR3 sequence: CASSLEIGQGYEQYF. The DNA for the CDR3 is TGTGCCAGCAGCTTAGAAATAGGGCAGGGCTACGAGCAGTACTTC.

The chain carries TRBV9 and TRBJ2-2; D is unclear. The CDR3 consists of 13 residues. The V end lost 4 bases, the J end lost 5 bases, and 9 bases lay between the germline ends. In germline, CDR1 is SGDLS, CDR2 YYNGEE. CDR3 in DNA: TGTGCCAGCAGCAACCCTGGGACCGGGGAGCTGTTTTTT. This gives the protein CASSNPGTGELFF.

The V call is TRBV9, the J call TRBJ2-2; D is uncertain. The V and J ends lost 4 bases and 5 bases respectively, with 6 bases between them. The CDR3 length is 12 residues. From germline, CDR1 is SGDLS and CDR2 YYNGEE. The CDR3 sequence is CASSIETGELFF. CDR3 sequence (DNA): TGTGCCAGCAGCATCGAGACCGGGGAGCTGTTTTTT. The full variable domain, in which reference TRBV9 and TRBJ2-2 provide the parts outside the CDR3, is DSGVTQTPKHLITATGQRVTLRCSPRSGDLSVYWYQQSLDQGLQFLIQYYNGEERAKGNILERFSAQQFPDLHSELNLSSLELGDSALYFCASSIETGELFFGEGSRLTVL.

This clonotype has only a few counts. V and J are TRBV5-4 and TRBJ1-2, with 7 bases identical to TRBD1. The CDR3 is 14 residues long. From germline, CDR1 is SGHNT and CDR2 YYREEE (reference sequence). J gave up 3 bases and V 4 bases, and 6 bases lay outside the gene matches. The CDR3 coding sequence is TGTGCCAGCAGCCACAGGGGCGCAGACTATGGCTACACCTTC. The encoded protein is CASSHRGADYGYTF.

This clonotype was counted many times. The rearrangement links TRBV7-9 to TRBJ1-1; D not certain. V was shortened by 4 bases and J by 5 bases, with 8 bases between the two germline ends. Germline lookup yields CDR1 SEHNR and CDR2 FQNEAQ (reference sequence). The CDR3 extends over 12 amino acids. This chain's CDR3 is CASSWRGTEAFF. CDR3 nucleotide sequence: TGTGCCAGCAGCTGGAGAGGGACTGAAGCTTTCTTT.

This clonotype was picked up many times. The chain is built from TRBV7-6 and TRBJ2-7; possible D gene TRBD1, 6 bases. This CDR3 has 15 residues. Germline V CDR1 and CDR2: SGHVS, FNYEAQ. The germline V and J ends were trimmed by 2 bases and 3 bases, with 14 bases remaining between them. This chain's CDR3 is CASSLNTGPLYEQYF. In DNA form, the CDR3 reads TGTGCCAGCAGCTTAAACACAGGGCCACTCTACGAGCAGTACTTC.

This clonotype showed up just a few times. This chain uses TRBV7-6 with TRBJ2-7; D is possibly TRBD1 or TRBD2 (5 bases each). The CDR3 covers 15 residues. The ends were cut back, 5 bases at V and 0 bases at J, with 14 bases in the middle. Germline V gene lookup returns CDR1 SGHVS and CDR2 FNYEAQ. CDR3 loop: CASSPTRGPSYEQYF. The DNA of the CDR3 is TGTGCCAGCAGCCCGACCCGGGGACCCTCCTACGAGCAGTACTTC.

CDR3 residues: CATSDLQGDGNQPQHF. The CDR3 DNA reads TGTGCCACCAGTGATTTACAGGGGGATGGCAATCAGCCCCAGCATTTT. The chain couples TRBV24-1 to TRBJ1-5; 8 bases map to TRBD1. The germline gives CDR1 KGHDR, CDR2 SFDVKD. The CDR3 is 16 residues long. V gave up 1 base and J gave up 2 bases; unmatched junction bases: 3.

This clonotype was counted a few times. In DNA form, the CDR3 reads TGTGCCAGCAGTTGGGGGTCCCACAATCAGCCCCAGCATTTT. It yields the protein CASSWGSHNQPQHF. The V and J genes are TRBV12-3 or TRBV12-4 and TRBJ1-5; perhaps TRBD1 as D (5 bases). The CDR3 runs to 14 residues. V lost 4 bases to trimming and J lost 3 bases, with 10 bases between them.

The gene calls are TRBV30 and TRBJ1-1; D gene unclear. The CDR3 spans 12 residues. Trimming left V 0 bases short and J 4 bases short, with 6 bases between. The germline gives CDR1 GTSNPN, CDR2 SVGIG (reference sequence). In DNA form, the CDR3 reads TGTGCCTGGAGTGTCTTGACCACTGAAGCTTTCTTT. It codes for CAWSVLTTEAFF.

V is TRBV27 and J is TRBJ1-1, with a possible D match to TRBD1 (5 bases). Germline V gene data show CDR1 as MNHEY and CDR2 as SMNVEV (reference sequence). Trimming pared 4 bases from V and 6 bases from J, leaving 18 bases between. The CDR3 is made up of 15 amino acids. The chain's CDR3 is CASSWGVGSGSEAFF. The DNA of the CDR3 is TGTGCCAGCAGTTGGGGGGTGGGGTCCGGTTCTGAAGCTTTCTTT.